The 25 T cell receptor beta chains below come from one sample, sequenced in a study of blood T cell repertoires in COVID-19. Assay: immunoSEQ multiplex PCR; the TCRdb copy retains only in-frame clones and omits some. The sample yields a few hundred thousand clones, roughly 85% seen once. Sequencing input: peripheral blood. The source is a human donor in a cohort sampled during active COVID-19.

In its sample, this clone was seen a few times. The V and J genes are TRBV2 and TRBJ1-1; TRBD1 is a possible D gene (5 bases). V lost 1 base, J lost 6 bases, and 15 bases lay in between. The CDR3 covers 15 residues. Germline CDR1 reads SNHLY; CDR2 reads FYNNEI. The CDR3 DNA sequence: TGTGCCAGCAGTGAAGGAATTAGGGCGGGGGCTGAAGCTTTCTTT. Protein product: CASSEGIRAGAEAFF. Variable domain in full (rest from reference TRBV2 and TRBJ1-1): EPEVTQTPSHQVTQMGQEVILRCVPISNHLYFYWYRQILGQKVEFLVSFYNNEISEKSEIFDDQFSVERPDGSNFTLKIRSTKLEDSAMYFCASSEGIRAGAEAFFGQGTRLTVV.

The chain links TRBV3-1 (or the pseudogene TRBV3-2) to TRBJ1-1; 7 nucleotides align to TRBD1. V dropped 2 bases and J dropped 4; count of bases not matched to a gene: 4. Germline V gene data show CDR1 as LGHDT and CDR2 as YNNKEL (reference sequence). This CDR3 contains 14 residues. The DNA for the CDR3 is TGTGCCAGCAGCCAAAGAGGGGGCCTCACTGAAGCTTTCTTT. Its protein product is CASSQRGGLTEAFF.

The V gene is TRBV4-2, the J gene TRBJ2-7; 7 bases fit TRBD2. Germline loops: CDR1 LGHNA, CDR2 YNFKEQ. The V and J ends lost 3 bases and 4 bases, in that order; junction bases with no gene match: 6. The CDR3 length is 14 residues. The CDR3 spells CASSQGLQIYEQYF. CDR3 DNA sequence: TGTGCCAGCAGCCAGGGACTACAAATTTACGAGCAGTACTTC.

This chain uses TRBV10-2 with TRBJ2-7; D is ambiguous. CDR1 WSHSY and CDR2 SAAADI come from the germline V gene. The germline V and J ends were trimmed by 0 bases and 5 bases, with 8 bases remaining between them. CDR3 length: 13 residues. This CDR3 reads CASSESSVHEQYF. The CDR3 DNA reads as TGCGCCAGCAGTGAGTCCAGCGTCCACGAGCAGTACTTC.

The rearrangement links TRBV15 to TRBJ2-7; the match to TRBD2 covers 9 bases. The CDR3 is made up of 16 amino acids. Trimming took 3 bases from V and 7 from J; bases not matched to a gene: 13. Germline V gene lookup returns CDR1 LNHNV and CDR2 YYDKDF (reference sequence). CDR3 protein: CATSSRPTGGGVEQYF. In DNA form, the CDR3 reads TGTGCCACCAGCAGCCGGCCGACAGGCGGGGGGGTAGAGCAGTACTTC. The full variable domain, rest sourced from reference TRBV15 and TRBJ2-7, is DAMVIQNPRYQVTQFGKPVTLSCSQTLNHNVMYWYQQKSSQAPKLLFHYYDKDFNNEADTPDNFQSRRPNTSFCFLDIRSPGLGDTAMYLCATSSRPTGGGVEQYFGPGTRLTVT.

This chain joins TRBV3-1 (or the pseudogene TRBV3-2) and TRBJ1-6; a possible D gene is TRBD1 (6 bases). The ends were cut back, 3 bases at V and 6 bases at J, with 15 bases in the middle. This CDR3 contains 16 residues. Per germline, CDR1 LGHDT and CDR2 YNNKEL (reference sequence). In DNA form, the CDR3 reads TGTGCCAGCAGCCATCGCCGGGACACCCGTAATTCACCCCTCCACTTT. Amino acids: CASSHRRDTRNSPLHF.

The V gene is TRBV5-6, the J gene TRBJ2-5; TRBD1 matches 9 bases. Looked up from germline, CDR1 is SGHDT and CDR2 is YYEEEE. J lost 3 bases, V lost 5 bases, and 8 bases had no gene match. The CDR3 extends over 15 amino acids. As DNA, the CDR3 is TGTGCCAGCAGAGTAAACAGGGGGCCCAAAGAGACCCAGTACTTC. This gives the protein CASRVNRGPKETQYF.

There are a few counts of this clone. V and J are TRBV29-1 and TRBJ2-1, with D possibly being TRBD2 (6 bases). Between the trimmed V and J ends, which lost 7 bases and 0 bases, there was a span of 10 bases. Germline assignment: CDR1 SQVTM and CDR2 ANQGSEA. The CDR3 contains 13 residues. CDR3 nucleotide sequence: TGCAGCGGGACCGGGAGCTCCTACAATGAGCAGTTCTTC. Translated, it gives CSGTGSSYNEQFF.

The V and J genes are TRBV19 and TRBJ1-2, with D possibly TRBD1 on 6 matching bases. CDR1 is LNHDA and CDR2 is SQIVND in the germline V gene (reference sequence). This CDR3 is built from 12 residues. V gave up 5 bases and J gave up 5 bases, with 9 bases separating them. The CDR3 DNA reads as TGTGCCAGTAGTCCCAGGGGTTATGGCTACACCTTC. Translated, it gives CASSPRGYGYTF.

This chain connects TRBV27 to TRBJ1-1; perhaps TRBD1 as D (6 bases). In germline, CDR1 is MNHEY, CDR2 SMNVEV (reference sequence). The V end was cut by 0 bases, the J end by 1 base, with 9 bases between. This CDR3 is built from 15 residues. DNA for the CDR3: TGTGCCAGCAGTTTATCGGTCAGGGGGAACACTGAAGCTTTCTTT. Its translation: CASSLSVRGNTEAFF.

This rearrangement joins TRBV3-1 (or the pseudogene TRBV3-2) to TRBJ2-7; possibly TRBD1 for D (6 bases). The CDR3 has 14 residues. The germline gives CDR1 LGHDT, CDR2 YNNKEL (reference sequence). The V end was cut by 5 bases, the J end by 2 bases, with 13 bases between. The CDR3 region has the DNA TGTGCCAGCAGCACGAAACAGGGACCCTACGAGCAGTACTTC. Residues: CASSTKQGPYEQYF.

The chain joins TRBV12-3 or TRBV12-4 to TRBJ2-7; D unclear. The CDR3 sequence is 12 residues long. V gave up 4 bases and J gave up 1 base, with 5 bases separating them. CDR3 in amino acids: CASSWQSYEQYF. In nucleotides, the CDR3 is TGTGCCAGCAGTTGGCAGTCCTACGAGCAGTACTTC.

V usage is TRBV19 and J usage is TRBJ1-2; D is ambiguous. Trimming took off 5 bases at V and 8 bases at J, with 9 bases between the two ends. In germline, CDR1 is LNHDA, CDR2 SQIVND (reference sequence). The CDR3 spans 11 residues. As DNA, the CDR3 is TGTGCCAGTAGTGAGAAGAGGGGCTACACCTTC. Encoded protein: CASSEKRGYTF. Full variable domain (remainder filled in from reference TRBV19 and TRBJ1-2): DGGITQSPKYLFRKEGQNVTLSCEQNLNHDAMYWYRQDPGQGLRLIYYSQIVNDFQKGDIAEGYSVSREKKESFPLTVTSAQKNPTAFYLCASSEKRGYTFGSGTRLTVV.

V is TRBV30 and J is TRBJ2-2; the match to TRBD2 covers 8 bases. Germline CDR1 reads GTSNPN; CDR2 reads SVGIG (reference sequence). This CDR3 has 14 residues. V lost 4 bases and J lost 2; bases outside the gene matches: 3. CDR3 sequence reads: CAWTRGGNTGELFF. Here the CDR3 DNA reads TGTGCCTGGACCCGGGGGGGAAACACCGGGGAGCTGTTTTTT.

The V gene is TRBV19, the J gene TRBJ2-3; 9 nucleotides agree with TRBD2. Trimming at V came to 4 bases and at J to 2 bases, leaving 1 base not matched to a gene. The CDR3 length is 14 residues. From germline, CDR1 is LNHDA and CDR2 SQIVND (reference sequence). CDR3 loop: CASSSGGATDTQYF. CDR3 in DNA: TGTGCCAGTAGTAGCGGGGGGGCCACAGATACGCAGTATTTT.

This chain links TRBV7-8 with TRBJ1-3; 7 positions match TRBD1. Germline V gives CDR1 SGHVS, CDR2 FQNEAQ. The CDR3 has 15 residues. V lost 6 bases and J lost 0; bases outside the gene matches: 5. The DNA of the CDR3 is TGTGCCAGCAGGGGACAGCTTGGCTCTGGAAACACCATATATTTT. It is translated as CASRGQLGSGNTIYF. Based on the CDR3 plus reference TRBV7-8 and TRBJ1-3, the full variable domain is GAGVSQSPRYKVAKRGQDVALRCDPISGHVSLFWYQQALGQGPEFLTYFQNEAQLDKSGLPSDRFFAERPEGSVSTLKIQRTQQEDSAVYLCASRGQLGSGNTIYFGEGSWLTVV.

The chain employs TRBV19 and TRBJ2-1; a weak D match, TRBD2 (7 bases). CDR1 LNHDA and CDR2 SQIVND come from the germline V gene (reference sequence). Trimming took 10 bases from V and 2 from J, leaving 15 bases between them. The CDR3 sequence is 14 residues long. Here the CDR3 reads CATEGGAPYNEQFF. DNA of the CDR3: TGTGCCACTGAGGGGGGGGCTCCCTACAATGAGCAGTTCTTC.

V is TRBV4-1 and J is TRBJ2-7; possibly TRBD1 for D (6 bases). The CDR3 is 15 amino acids. Trimming shortened V by 0 bases and J by 2 bases, and 11 bases separated the two germline ends. The V gene's germline CDR1 is MGHRA and CDR2 YSYEKL. CDR3 DNA sequence: TGCGCCAGCAGCCAAGATCCCCCAGGGGCCTACGAGCAGTACTTC. This gives the protein CASSQDPPGAYEQYF.

This chain uses TRBV7-2 with TRBJ2-1, with TRBD2 matching 16 bases. The CDR3 runs 17 residues. Germline CDR1 and CDR2: SGHTA and FQGNSA. V trimming: 2 bases; J trimming: 9 bases; junction bases outside the gene matches: 7. CDR3 nucleotide sequence: TGTGCCAGCAGCTTACGGGGACTAGCGGGGGGGCCCGGTGAGCAGTTCTTC. This encodes CASSLRGLAGGPGEQFF.

This clone appeared once. This chain joins TRBV15 and TRBJ1-1; a possible D gene is TRBD1 (5 bases). The CDR3 length is 15 residues. Trimming stripped 2 bases from V and 1 base from J, with 11 bases between. Germline-derived CDR1 and CDR2 are LNHNV and YYDKDF (reference sequence). The CDR3 loop is CATSRLRQSNTEAFF. The DNA for the CDR3 is TGTGCCACCAGCAGACTGAGACAGTCGAACACTGAAGCTTTCTTT.

The CDR3 DNA reads as TGTGCCAGCCAGCCGGGACAGGGTTTATCTGAAGCTTTCTTT. Amino acids: CASQPGQGLSEAFF. The V gene is TRBV6-5, the J gene TRBJ1-1, with 9 positions matching TRBD1. The CDR3 extends over 14 amino acids. The junction had 10 bases not matched to a gene; V was cut back by 8 bases and J by 6 bases. The germline V gene has CDR1 MNHEY and CDR2 SVGAGI.

V and J are TRBV2 and TRBJ1-2, with 8 bases fitting TRBD1. The CDR3 has 13 amino acids. Germline values: CDR1 SNHLY, CDR2 FYNNEI. J lost 6 bases, V lost 2 bases, and 2 bases had no gene match. The CDR3 protein is CASSERTGHGYTF. The DNA for the CDR3 is TGTGCCAGCAGTGAAAGGACAGGGCATGGCTACACCTTC.

This CDR3 is CASSNSGGRGEQFF. The CDR3 DNA sequence: TGTGCCAGCAGCAACAGCGGGGGTCGTGGTGAGCAGTTCTTC. This chain joins TRBV5-4 and TRBJ2-1; 8 bases agree with TRBD2. V shed 4 bases, J shed 9 bases, and the junction held 9 bases outside the gene matches. Germline V CDR1 and CDR2: SGHNT, YYREEE (reference sequence). The CDR3 covers 14 residues.

This chain uses TRBV7-9 with TRBJ2-4; maybe TRBD2 (7 bases). V was clipped by 5 bases and J by 0 bases, with 17 bases between them. This CDR3 comprises 17 residues. CDR1 is SEHNR and CDR2 is FQNEAQ in the germline V gene (reference sequence). The CDR3 nucleotides are TGTGCCAGCAGCCCTACCGGCGGGGGCGAAGCCAAAAACATTCAGTACTTC. This codes for CASSPTGGGEAKNIQYF.

The J gene is TRBJ2-2, the V gene TRBV30, with 8 bases that match TRBD2. J lost 6 bases, V lost 8 bases, and 11 bases had no gene match. Per germline, CDR1 GTSNPN and CDR2 SVGIG (reference sequence). The CDR3 is made up of 14 amino acids. The CDR3 DNA reads TGTGCCCGGCGAGGGCGGGGGGAATCCGGGGAGCTGTTTTTT. Protein product: CARRGRGESGELFF. Full variable domain (rest looked up from reference TRBV30 and TRBJ2-2): SQTIHQWPATLVQPVGSPLSLECTVEGTSNPNLYWYRQAAGRGLQLLFYSVGIGQISSEVPQNLSASRPQDRQFILSSKKLLLSDSGFYLCARRGRGESGELFFGEGSRLTVL.